What follows describes a single T cell receptor (beta chain). Its antigen is currently unknown. V gave up 5 bases and J gave up 3 bases; unmatched junction bases: 14. The CDR3 has 19 residues. Germline lookup yields CDR1 PRHDT and CDR2 FYEKMQ (reference sequence). Naive-designated CD8 cells lacked CD45RO, were positively enriched for CCR7, and omitted terminally differentiated effector memory CD45RA+ cells. Splitting of each subset's genomic DNA was done evenly across several immunoSEQ plates. Authors' processing steps: Filtering differed because ImmunoSEQ produced junction-only sequences that carried no quality scores. Repertoires were generated with immunoSEQ multiplex PCR, while TCRdb's copy carries only in-frame clones and drops some. V and J calls and clone size are copied from that table; D and trimming were computed from the DNA. In the table there are roughly 650,000 clones, 96% of which are singletons.

The data were obtained in a study of shared clonotypes between healthy human individuals. Turning to the study itself: Each donor had three CD4 naive, three CD4 memory, two CD8 naive and one CD8 memory plate. Whole-study results and caveats: The sharing of approximately 5.1% of naive CD4 clonotypes was seen across several donors.

Sequencing was done on a sample of naive CD8+ T cells sorted from blood. This chain uses TRBV13 with TRBJ2-1, with 12 bases matching TRBD2. The sequence was obtained from a woman in her 30s in good health. CDR3 sequence: CASSRSERLAGGLYNEQFF. CDR3 in DNA: TGTGCCAGCAGCCGGTCCGAGCGGCTAGCGGGAGGGCTCTACAATGAGCAGTTCTTC.